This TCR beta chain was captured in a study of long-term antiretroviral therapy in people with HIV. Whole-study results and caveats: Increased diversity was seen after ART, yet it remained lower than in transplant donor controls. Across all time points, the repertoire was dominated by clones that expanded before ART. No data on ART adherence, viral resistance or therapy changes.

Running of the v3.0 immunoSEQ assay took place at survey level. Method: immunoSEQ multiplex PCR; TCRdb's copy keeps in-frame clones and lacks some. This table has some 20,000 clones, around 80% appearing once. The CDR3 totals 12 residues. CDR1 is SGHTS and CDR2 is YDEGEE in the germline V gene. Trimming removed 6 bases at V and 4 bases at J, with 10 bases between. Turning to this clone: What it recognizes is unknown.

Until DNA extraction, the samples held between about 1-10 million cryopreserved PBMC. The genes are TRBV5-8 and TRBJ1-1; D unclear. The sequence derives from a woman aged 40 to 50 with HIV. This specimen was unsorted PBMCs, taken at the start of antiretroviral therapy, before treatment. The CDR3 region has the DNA TGTGCCAGCACTGGAGGGAGCACTGAAGCTTTCTTT. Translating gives CASTGGSTEAFF.